This T cell receptor (beta chain) came from a study of cytomegalovirus exposure and HLA in healthy donors. On this clone: Its antigen is not known.

Primers: 60 Vbeta forward and 13 Jbeta reverse. TCRdb's copy holds only in-frame clones and misses some; the assay was immunoSEQ multiplex PCR. Seen here are approximately 220,000 clones, nearly 80% observed once, and the top ten hold 1.5% to 2%. Regarding donors, all were healthy bone marrow donors. Whole-study findings and limits: With further analysis later on, most CMV-associated TCR beta chains appeared HLA-restricted. TRBV6-2, TRBV6-3 and some other V segments were excluded as indistinguishable.

Trimming removed 3 bases from V and 3 bases from J, with 8 bases in between. The V gene's germline CDR1 is SGHAT and CDR2 FQNNGV. The CDR3 loop spans 13 amino acids. The rearrangement uses TRBV11-2 and TRBJ1-1, with a possible D match to TRBD1 (5 bases). Material: PBMCs. This sequence originates from a male donor in good health and CMV-seronegative. The chain's CDR3 is CASSLGRHTEAFF. For the CDR3, the DNA is TGTGCCAGCAGCTTGGGGCGGCACACTGAAGCTTTCTTT.